This TCR beta chain was captured in a study of cytomegalovirus exposure and HLA in healthy donors. Points from the study as a whole: By a later analysis, the bulk of CMV-associated TCR beta chains appeared HLA-restricted. Earlier analysis looked at TCR beta V segments, and most were productive about 87% or about 30% of the time.

This CDR3 region has 14 residues. V lost 4 bases, J lost 0 bases, and 7 bases lay in between. CDR1 is MDHEN, CDR2 SYDVKM, per germline. PCR involved 60 Vbeta and 13 Jbeta primers. Profiled with immunoSEQ multiplex PCR; TCRdb holds only in-frame clones, not every one. The sample has some 150,000 clones; over 60% are singletons. On this clone: Its specificity is unknown.

The chain joins TRBV28 to TRBJ2-4; D is unresolved. Source material: PBMCs. The TCR comes from a woman in her twenties or thirties in good health and CMV-seropositive. The CDR3 sequence: CASSSSLAKNIQYF. CDR3 nucleotide sequence: TGTGCCAGCAGTTCTTCCCTAGCCAAAAACATTCAGTACTTC.